This TCR beta chain stems from a study of shared clonotypes between healthy human individuals. Germline values: CDR1 MNHEY, CDR2 SVGAGI. This CDR3 is 15 amino acids long. V gave up 3 bases and J gave up 0 bases, with 9 bases separating them. The run depth of the assay was deep. Sequenced by immunoSEQ multiplex PCR; TCRdb stores in-frame clones only, minus some. This table holds fewer than 800,000 clones, just over 90% found once. Terminally differentiated effector memory CD45RA+ cells were excluded from the naive CD8 cells, which were CD45RO-negative and positively selected for CCR7. All donors were healthy HIV-negative adults lacking recent acute infections or vaccinations. Study observations and caveats: Sorted-subset sequencing, rarefaction showed, was incomplete despite large depth.

Points on this clone: The antigen remains undetermined.

Source material: naive CD8+ T cells sorted from blood. The V gene is TRBV6-5, the J gene TRBJ1-3; D is unresolved. This TCR was sampled from a man aged 25 to 40 in good health. CDR3 protein: CASSYAKNSGNTIYF. In DNA form, the CDR3 reads TGTGCCAGCAGTTATGCGAAGAACTCTGGAAACACCATATATTTT.